The clone carrying this TCR beta chain was seen only a few times. Antigen unknown. This record comes from a study of blood T cells in healthy people across ages. It was with a sample-barcoded 5' primer and a J-beta primer mix that a second PCR of about 6 to 12 cycles was run. TCRdb reprocessed the 5' RACE reads with MiXCR, giving one entry per CDR3 protein. The sample holds roughly 800,000 distinct CDR3 sequences, 20% to 30% seen once. General study findings and limits: Nothing was known about donor CMV status, and this possibly confounded expanded clonotype changes.

This CDR3 has 15 residues. The germline gives CDR1 LNHDA, CDR2 SQIVND (reference sequence). With 7 bases clipped from V and 4 bases from J, the junction kept 8 bases outside the gene matches. This sample was also put to use in a study of T cells of mothers and their children.

This TCR was sampled from a boy aged 5-17 years in good health. This chain joins TRBV19 and TRBJ1-4; 8 bases are a match to TRBD1. Sequenced material: blood. CDR3 sequence: CASIARGRDNEKLFF. The CDR3 DNA reads TGTGCCAGTATCGCCAGGGGGCGAGATAATGAAAAACTGTTTTTT.